A selection of T cell receptor beta chains follows, all from one sample in a study of blood T cell repertoires in COVID-19. Method: immunoSEQ multiplex PCR; TCRdb's copy keeps in-frame clones and lacks some. This table holds fewer than 250,000 clones, about 80% found once. The sequencing sample was made of peripheral blood. These receptors were taken from a woman aged 40 to 49 with active or convalescent COVID-19. CDR3s include the opening cysteine and the closing phenylalanine or tryptophan. Each record gives: J gene, V gene, D gene, clone size, CDR3 DNA, CDR3 protein. D genes are given only for firm matches. A clone size is listed for some rows: how often the clone was seen (once, few, many), or a class if it is expanded.

>TRBJ2-1|TRBV4-2|NA|once
TGTGCCAGCAGCCAAGCCCTGGGGCAGGGAGGCACCTACAATGAGCAGTTCTTC
CASSQALGQGGTYNEQFF
>TRBJ2-4|TRBV24-1|TRBD1|NA
TGTGCCACCAGTGTCTCCCTGGACAGGACAGGGAGCATACTAAATGTAGCCAAAAACATTCAGTACTTC
CATSVSLDRTGSILNVAKNIQYF
>TRBJ2-3|TRBV30|TRBD2|NA
TGTGCCTGGAGTTTGGGGGGGACTAGGGCAGATACGCAGTATTTT
CAWSLGGTRADTQYF
>TRBJ2-5|TRBV19|NA|NA
TGTGCCAGTAGGCAAAGGGGGGGGGCTCAAGAGACCCAGTACTTC
CASRQRGGAQETQYF
>TRBJ2-1|TRBV9|TRBD1|NA
TGTGCCAGCAGCGCAGGACCTCCGGGACAGGGTGTGGATGAGCAGTTCTTC
CASSAGPPGQGVDEQFF
>TRBJ2-1|TRBV6-6|TRBD2|NA
TGTGCCAGCAGGGTCTTGACGGGGGGATACAATGAGCAGTTCTTC
CASRVLTGGYNEQFF
>TRBJ1-2|TRBV3-1/TRBV3-2|TRBD1|NA
TGTGCCAGCAGAACTTCGGGACAGCCCAACTATGGCTACACCTTC
CASRTSGQPNYGYTF
>TRBJ2-7|TRBV29-1|NA|NA
TGCAGCGTTGCACAGGACGTCTCCTACGAGCAGTACTTC
CSVAQDVSYEQYF
>TRBJ1-6|TRBV6-1|NA|NA
TGTGCCAGCAGTGAACGACAGAATAATTCACCCCTCCACTTT
CASSERQNNSPLHF
>TRBJ2-1|TRBV3-1/TRBV3-2|NA|NA
TGTGCCAGCAGCCCTGACACTGGCTCCTACAATGAGCAGTTCTTC
CASSPDTGSYNEQFF
>TRBJ1-1|TRBV7-9|NA|NA
TGTGCCAGCAGCTTAGGTGGAGGAGTTAACACTGAAGCTTTCTTT
CASSLGGGVNTEAFF
>TRBJ1-3|TRBV6-1|NA|NA
TGTGCCAGCAGTGAATGGCACCTTTCCCTCTCTGGAAACACCATATATTTT
CASSEWHLSLSGNTIYF
>TRBJ1-2|TRBV5-8|NA|NA
TGTGCCAGCAGCTTGAGAGCAGGCATATTCGGCTACACCTTC
CASSLRAGIFGYTF
>TRBJ1-5|TRBV24-1|TRBD1|NA
TGTGCCACCGGACAGGGAGGGAATCAGCCCCAGCATTTT
CATGQGGNQPQHF
>TRBJ1-5|TRBV12-5|TRBD1|few
TGTGCTAGTGGGGAACCGGCAGGGGGCGTGCGTCGGCCCCAGCATTTT
CASGEPAGGVRRPQHF
>TRBJ2-7|TRBV19|TRBD1|NA
TGTGCCAGTAGTGCCGGGACAGGCACCGAGCAGTACTTC
CASSAGTGTEQYF
>TRBJ2-3|TRBV19|NA|once
TGTGCCAGTAGTATAGATGGGGCCACAGATACGCAGTATTTT
CASSIDGATDTQYF
>TRBJ2-6|TRBV7-2|NA|NA
TGTGCCAGCAGCTTAGGGCCCTCTGGGGCCAACGTCCTGACTTTC
CASSLGPSGANVLTF
>TRBJ2-1|TRBV7-7|TRBD1|NA
TGTGCTAGCAGCTTAGGTTCTGGGACAGACAATGAGCAGTTCTTC
CASSLGSGTDNEQFF
>TRBJ2-1|TRBV19|NA|NA
TGTGCCAGTAGTGCCGACAGGTCTGGTCGGTATGAGCAGTTCTTC
CASSADRSGRYEQFF
>TRBJ1-2|TRBV15|NA|NA
TGTGCCACCAGCAGAGAGCGGGACGTCTGGGGAGGCTATGGCTACACCTTC
CATSRERDVWGGYGYTF
>TRBJ2-2|TRBV7-7|NA|NA
TGTGCTAGCAGCTTATCGCCGGCGACTGTCGCGGAGCTGTTTTTT
CASSLSPATVAELFF
>TRBJ1-5|TRBV29-1|NA|few
TGCAGCGTACGACAGGGCAATCAGCCCCAGCATTTT
CSVRQGNQPQHF
>TRBJ2-3|TRBV18|TRBD2|NA
TGTGCCAGCTCGAAGGGGGCTAGCGGGGTCGGCACAGATACGCAGTATTTT
CASSKGASGVGTDTQYF
>TRBJ1-2|TRBV7-9|NA|NA
TGTGCCAGCAGCCCCGAGGGCCACCGGGGCTACACCTTC
CASSPEGHRGYTF
>TRBJ1-1|TRBV6-2/TRBV6-3|TRBD1|NA
TGTGCCAGCAGTTTCGACAGGGTTCAAGCTTTCTTT
CASSFDRVQAFF
>TRBJ2-2|TRBV7-9|NA|NA
TGTGCCAGCAGCTCCCCTGCCGGTGACACCGGGGAGCTGTTTTTT
CASSSPAGDTGELFF
>TRBJ2-5|TRBV6-2/TRBV6-3|NA|few
TGTGCCAGCAGTTTCTCGACTAGTAGGGCGACCCAGTACTTC
CASSFSTSRATQYF
>TRBJ2-2|TRBV7-3|TRBD2|NA
TGTGCCAGCAGCTTACTCGCGTGGCAGCGGGGGGGCACCGGGGAGCTGTTTTTT
CASSLLAWQRGGTGELFF
>TRBJ1-1|TRBV6-5|TRBD1|NA
TGTGCCAGCAGTTACGGGGACAGGACATGGACTGAAGCTTTCTTT
CASSYGDRTWTEAFF
>TRBJ2-7|TRBV2|TRBD2|NA
TGTGCCAGCAGTGCCCGGACTAGCGGGGCCTACGAGCAGTACTTC
CASSARTSGAYEQYF
>TRBJ1-4|TRBV29-1|NA|NA
TGCTCCGCCACAGGTTTTTCAACTAATGAAAAACTGTTTTTT
CSATGFSTNEKLFF
>TRBJ1-3|TRBV11-3|NA|NA
TGTGCCAGCAGCTTGGGCAGGGGCGGAAACACCATATATTTT
CASSLGRGGNTIYF
>TRBJ1-6|TRBV19|TRBD1|NA
TGTGCCAGTAGTCGGGGACAGATTTCACCCCTCCACTTT
CASSRGQISPLHF
>TRBJ2-1|TRBV7-7|NA|NA
TGTGCTAGCAGCTTAATGAGTTACAATGAGCAGTTCTTC
CASSLMSYNEQFF
>TRBJ1-4|TRBV5-1|NA|NA
TGCGCCAGCAGCGTAGACAGGCAGTCACCTCAAGAAAAACTGTTTTTT
CASSVDRQSPQEKLFF
>TRBJ1-2|TRBV19|NA|NA
TGTGCCAGTAGTATACCCACGGATACGGGAACTTATGGCTACACCTTC
CASSIPTDTGTYGYTF
>TRBJ2-7|TRBV9|TRBD2|once
TGTGCCAGCAGCGTAGCCGCGACTAGCGCCTACTACGAGCAGTACTTC
CASSVAATSAYYEQYF
>TRBJ1-6|TRBV19|TRBD1|NA
TGTGCCAGTACGGCCCTCGGACAGGGAGCGAACTATAATTCACCCCTCCACTTT
CASTALGQGANYNSPLHF
>TRBJ2-3|TRBV6-4|TRBD1|NA
TGTGCCAGCCGACGGGAAGGGGGCGGCACAGATACGCAGTATTTT
CASRREGGGTDTQYF
>TRBJ2-6|TRBV9|NA|NA
TGTGCCAGCAGCGTGCAGGTGAGCTCTGGGGCCAACGTCCTGACTTTC
CASSVQVSSGANVLTF
>TRBJ1-5|TRBV19|NA|NA
TGTGCCAGTAGTATAGACGGTGAGAGTCCCCAGCATTTT
CASSIDGESPQHF
>TRBJ1-2|TRBV5-1|NA|once
TGCGCCAGCAGCTTGGAACCAGGGGATTATGGCTACACCTTC
CASSLEPGDYGYTF
>TRBJ2-7|TRBV28|TRBD2|NA
TGTGCCAGCAGTCGACTAGCGGGGTCATACGAGCAGTACTTC
CASSRLAGSYEQYF
>TRBJ2-3|TRBV9|NA|NA
TGTGCCAGCAGCGTATGGGAGCTCACAGATACGCAGTATTTT
CASSVWELTDTQYF
>TRBJ1-5|TRBV3-1/TRBV3-2|NA|once
TGTGCCAGCAGCCAAGACAGGGTCCCTCAGCCCCAGCATTTT
CASSQDRVPQPQHF